Presented here are 16 T cell receptor beta chains from one specimen sequenced in a study of blood T cell repertoires in COVID-19. Repertoires were generated with immunoSEQ multiplex PCR, while TCRdb's copy carries only in-frame clones and drops some. The sample shows 290,000 or so clones, over 75% of them seen only once. Input material: peripheral blood. All receptors derive from a man in his fifties with active or convalescent COVID-19.

J is TRBJ2-2 and V is TRBV4-2, with D possibly being TRBD1 (6 bases). Trimming removed 1 base at V and 1 base at J, with 7 bases between. The CDR3 contains 15 residues. Germline V lookup: CDR1 LGHNA, CDR2 YNFKEQ. CDR3 in amino acids: CASSQGDMNTGELFF. In DNA form, the CDR3 reads TGTGCCAGCAGCCAAGGGGACATGAACACCGGGGAGCTGTTTTTT.

In DNA, the CDR3 is TGTGCCAGCAGCTCTCTGACAGGGGGCGGCACAGATACGCAGTATTTT. It is translated as CASSSLTGGGTDTQYF. V usage is TRBV7-3 and J usage is TRBJ2-3, with 10 bases fitting TRBD1. The germline gives CDR1 SGHTA, CDR2 FQGTGA. Trimming removed 4 bases from V and 1 base from J; junction bases left unmatched: 5. The CDR3 has 16 amino acids.

The chain links TRBV27 to TRBJ2-5; 7 nucleotides line up with TRBD1. V dropped 4 bases and J dropped 5; count of bases not matched to a gene: 7. The CDR3 extends over 14 amino acids. Germline CDR1 reads MNHEY; CDR2 reads SMNVEV (reference sequence). In DNA, the CDR3 is TGTGCCAGCAGTTCCCGACAGGGTAGTGAGACCCAGTACTTC. Translation: CASSSRQGSETQYF.

This chain connects TRBV12-3 or TRBV12-4 to TRBJ2-1; D remains ambiguous. The CDR3 is made up of 13 amino acids. V shed 6 bases and J shed 4 bases, with 10 bases lying between them. CDR3 sequence: CASRDTRYNEQFF. CDR3 coding DNA: TGTGCCAGCAGAGACACACGTTACAATGAGCAGTTCTTC.

This clone has a handful of counts. The V call is TRBV28, the J call TRBJ1-3, with D hard to call. Trimming stripped 6 bases from V and 2 bases from J, with 14 bases between. CDR1 is MDHEN and CDR2 is SYDVKM in the germline V gene. The CDR3 totals 15 residues. CDR3 sequence (DNA): TGTGCCAGCAGGCGGGGAGACCCTCCTGGAAACACCATATATTTT. This sequence encodes CASRRGDPPGNTIYF.

The chain carries TRBV29-1 and TRBJ2-1; the D gene is possibly TRBD2 (6 bases). V lost 6 bases, J lost 6 bases, and 12 bases lay in between. The CDR3 runs to 12 residues. Germline V gene data show CDR1 as SQVTM and CDR2 as ANQGSEA. The CDR3 spells CSVEGWANEQFF. The CDR3 nucleotides read TGCAGCGTGGAGGGCTGGGCCAATGAGCAGTTCTTC.

The chain uses TRBV5-5 and TRBJ2-1; TRBD2 aligns across 9 bases. This CDR3 is 16 amino acids long. The germline gives CDR1 SGHKS, CDR2 YYEKEE (reference sequence). Trimming took 4 bases from V and 9 from J; bases not matched to a gene: 14. For the CDR3, the DNA is TGTGCCAGCAGCCCCGAACTGCGGGAGGGCCAGGGTGAGCAGTTCTTC. Protein sequence: CASSPELREGQGEQFF.

V and J are TRBV9 and TRBJ2-3; D not resolved. Germline values: CDR1 SGDLS, CDR2 YYNGEE. This CDR3 is built from 15 residues. Trimming pared 4 bases from V and 1 base from J, leaving 13 bases between. The CDR3 loop reads CASSLGDARTDTQYF. In DNA form, the CDR3 reads TGTGCCAGCAGCCTTGGAGACGCCCGCACAGATACGCAGTATTTT.

The chain has TRBV29-1 and TRBJ2-7, with 9 bases lining up with TRBD1. V was pared by 2 bases and J by 3 bases, with 2 bases of the junction left unmatched. The germline CDR1 and CDR2 sequences are SQVTM and ANQGSEA. The CDR3 length is 13 residues. The CDR3 here is CSVELDRGYEQYF. The CDR3 DNA follows: TGCAGCGTTGAACTGGACAGGGGCTACGAGCAGTACTTC.

This clone was recorded at least ten times. Other DNA sequences in this sample translate to the same CDR3. This chain links TRBV12-3 or TRBV12-4 with TRBJ1-5, with D perhaps matching TRBD1 (5 bases). This CDR3 region has 13 residues. The V and J ends lost 6 bases and 2 bases respectively, with 8 bases between them. CDR3 amino acids: CASSPGGNQPQHF. In DNA form, the CDR3 reads TGTGCCAGCAGCCCGGGGGGCAATCAGCCCCAGCATTTT.

This rearrangement joins TRBV20-1 to TRBJ2-3, with 11 positions matching TRBD2. In germline, CDR1 is DFQATT, CDR2 SNEGSKA (reference sequence). There are 15 residues in the CDR3. Trimming took 3 bases from V and 4 from J; bases not matched to a gene: 6. Here the CDR3 reads CSASGIAGGPDTQYF. DNA for the CDR3: TGCAGTGCTAGTGGAATAGCGGGAGGGCCAGATACGCAGTATTTT.

This clone has just a few counts. The rearrangement links TRBV19 to TRBJ1-5; D is perhaps TRBD1 (6 bases). The V gene's germline CDR1 is LNHDA and CDR2 SQIVND (reference sequence). The CDR3 is 14 amino acids. Trimming cost V 5 bases and J 4 bases, with 12 bases left between them. For the CDR3, the DNA is TGTGCCAGTAGTGTGGACAGTGGGAATCAGCCCCAGCATTTT. Translating gives CASSVDSGNQPQHF.

The genes are TRBV3-1 (or the pseudogene TRBV3-2) and TRBJ2-3; 11 bases are shared with TRBD1. The germline CDR1 and CDR2 sequences are LGHDT and YNNKEL (reference sequence). The CDR3 length is 15 residues. J gave up 4 bases and V 4 bases, and 4 bases lay outside the gene matches. CDR3 region: CASSPLGQGADTQYF. CDR3 DNA sequence: TGTGCCAGCAGCCCTCTGGGACAGGGGGCAGATACGCAGTATTTT.

Many counts were recorded for this clone. V usage is TRBV9 and J usage is TRBJ2-3; maybe TRBD2 (5 bases). Per germline, CDR1 SGDLS and CDR2 YYNGEE. Trimming cost V 4 bases and J 0 bases, with 12 bases left between them. The CDR3 is 15 amino acids. The CDR3 bases are TGTGCCAGCAGCCCTACGGGGTCTAGCACAGATACGCAGTATTTT. Its translation: CASSPTGSSTDTQYF.

CDR3 DNA: TGTGCCAGCAGCTTGTCAAACTATGGCTACACCTTC. The encoded protein is CASSLSNYGYTF. The chain recombines TRBV7-9 with TRBJ1-2; D not certain. Germline V lookup: CDR1 SEHNR, CDR2 FQNEAQ (reference sequence). Trimming cost V 3 bases and J 2 bases, with 4 bases left between them. This CDR3 has 12 residues.

The chain joins TRBV19 to TRBJ2-7; D may be TRBD2 (6 bases). Germline CDR1 is LNHDA and CDR2 is SQIVND (reference sequence). The germline V and J ends were trimmed by 5 bases and 4 bases, with 15 bases remaining between them. CDR3 length: 14 amino acids. CDR3: CASSPLDSGYEQYF. The CDR3 nucleotides read TGTGCCAGTAGTCCCCTGGATAGCGGTTACGAGCAGTACTTC.